This TCR beta chain was captured in a study of blood T cell repertoires in COVID-19. In the study overall: From the United States, Italy and Spain came samples of acute and convalescent COVID-19. PBMCs, B-cell-depleted T cells, or T cells provided the cDNA or gDNA that made up the material.

V shed 4 bases, J shed 1 base, and the junction held 3 bases outside the gene matches. Germline V gene sequence: CDR1 LNHDA, CDR2 SQIVND (reference sequence). The length of the CDR3 is 15 residues. Original analysis: Estimation of nucleated cell counts was performed using reference gene primer amplification. Sequencing was performed with immunoSEQ multiplex PCR; in TCRdb, only in-frame clones are kept and a portion is missing. V, J and clone size are taken as reported in that table, and D and trimming were inferred from the DNA itself. The data hold around 200,000 clones, with around four fifths observed a single time. This clone was seen only a few times.

This receptor was obtained from a man aged 50 or older with active or convalescent COVID-19. Sequencing used peripheral blood. The chain uses TRBV19 and TRBJ2-1, with 8 bases fitting TRBD1. CDR3 loop: CASSRQGNSYNEQFF. For the CDR3, the DNA is TGTGCCAGTAGTAGACAGGGGAATTCCTACAATGAGCAGTTCTTC.